Included here is one T cell receptor (beta chain) sequence, with context. What it binds is not known. Data came from immunoSEQ multiplex PCR; TCRdb stores just in-frame clones and leaves some out. The sample contains more than 50,000 clones, roughly 84% of which appear only once. The sample is drawn from a study of OX40 agonist ivuxolimab in advanced cancers. The germline V gene encodes CDR1 GTSNPN and CDR2 SVGIG (reference sequence). The CDR3 contains 15 residues. The trim removed 1 base at V and 6 bases at J, leaving 6 bases unmatched. Study results and caveats: Both blood CD4+ and CD8+ T cells showed clonal growth by week 6 at 0.1 to 3.0 mg/kg.

This specimen consisted of CD4+ or CD8+ T cells sorted from blood, obtained in a trial of the OX40 agonist ivuxolimab. The sequence derives from an adult with an advanced solid tumor such as melanoma, head and neck, liver or kidney cancer. V and J are TRBV30 and TRBJ2-2; the match to TRBD1 covers 9 bases. The CDR3 reads CAWSGRDRDAGELFF. CDR3 bases: TGTGCCTGGAGTGGCCGGGACAGGGATGCCGGGGAGCTGTTTTTT.